The 29 T cell receptor beta chains below were found in one sample sequenced in a study of shared clonotypes between healthy human individuals. Assay: immunoSEQ multiplex PCR; the TCRdb copy retains only in-frame clones and omits some. The sample holds more than 2 million clones, roughly 95% seen once. Input material: naive CD4+ T cells sorted from blood. Subset denoted: CD45RA+ positively selected. The receptors were gathered from a man aged 18 to 35 in good health.

CDR3 sequence (DNA): TGTGCCAGTAGCTTACGACAGGGCGTCGAACCCCTCCACTTT. Its protein product is CASSLRQGVEPLHF. This chain links TRBV19 with TRBJ1-6, with 7 bases matching TRBD1. V lost 6 bases to trimming and J lost 12 bases; unmatched junction nucleotides: 11. This CDR3 has 14 amino acids. The V gene's germline CDR1 is LNHDA and CDR2 SQIVND (reference sequence).

The CDR3 protein is CASSSVGGSYGNTIYF. Written as DNA, the CDR3 is TGCGCCAGCAGCTCCGTGGGGGGGAGTTATGGAAACACCATATATTTT. The chain has TRBV5-1 and TRBJ1-3; D possibly corresponds to TRBD1 (5 bases). Germline V gives CDR1 SGHRS, CDR2 YFSETQ. CDR3 length equals 16 residues. The ends were cut back, 3 bases at V and 3 bases at J, with 16 bases in the middle.

The rearrangement uses TRBV5-8 and TRBJ1-3; no clear D. The CDR3 contains 14 residues. The ends were cut back, 1 base at V and 5 bases at J, with 10 bases in the middle. CDR1 SGHTS and CDR2 YDEGEE come from the germline V gene. CDR3 loop: CASSLRSSRNTIYF. The CDR3 coding sequence is TGTGCCAGCAGCTTGAGGTCGTCTAGAAACACCATATATTTT.

The chain is built from TRBV2 and TRBJ2-7, with a weak D call TRBD1 (6 bases). V lost 8 bases and J lost 6, with 14 bases in between. The CDR3 loop spans 12 amino acids. Per germline, CDR1 SNHLY and CDR2 FYNNEI. The CDR3 spells CASGAGVAEQYF. CDR3 nucleotides: TGTGCCAGCGGAGCAGGGGTGGCCGAGCAGTACTTC.

V is TRBV30 and J is TRBJ2-7, with D unclear. V dropped 4 bases and J dropped 2 bases, with 9 bases sitting between them. CDR3 length: 12 residues. Germline CDR1 is GTSNPN and CDR2 is SVGIG (reference sequence). CDR3 amino acids: CAWTPSTYEQYF. CDR3 coding DNA: TGTGCCTGGACTCCGTCGACCTACGAGCAGTACTTC.

The chain joins TRBV10-2 to TRBJ2-7; 10 bases fit TRBD2. V shed 6 bases, J shed 2 bases, and the junction held 4 bases outside the gene matches. This CDR3 has 14 residues. The germline V gene encodes CDR1 WSHSY and CDR2 SAAADI. CDR3: CASSPGTSAYEQYF. CDR3 in DNA: TGCGCCAGCAGCCCCGGGACTAGCGCCTACGAGCAGTACTTC.

The rearrangement links TRBV19 to TRBJ2-1; 8 bases align to TRBD1. The CDR3 covers 16 residues. Germline trimming cut 6 bases from V and 10 bases from J; bases unmatched to any gene: 17. Germline V gives CDR1 LNHDA, CDR2 SQIVND (reference sequence). The CDR3 DNA reads as TGTGCCAGTAGCTCGGGACAGGAGAGTGTAGTTAACGAGCAGTTCTTC. As protein: CASSSGQESVVNEQFF.

The chain combines TRBV10-2 with TRBJ1-5, with a weak D call TRBD1 (5 bases). The CDR3 has 14 amino acids. V was shortened by 3 bases and J by 4 bases, with 10 bases between the two germline ends. Germline loops: CDR1 WSHSY, CDR2 SAAADI. The CDR3 loop is CASSDRVGNQPQHF. The DNA of the CDR3 is TGCGCCAGCAGTGACAGGGTAGGGAATCAGCCCCAGCATTTT.

The J gene is TRBJ1-4, the V gene TRBV5-1, with D possibly matching TRBD1 (5 bases). Germline CDR1 reads SGHRS; CDR2 reads YFSETQ. Trimming took off 0 bases at V and 5 bases at J, with 11 bases between the two ends. CDR3 length: 15 residues. The CDR3 sequence: CASSLGTSDNEKLFF. DNA of the CDR3: TGCGCCAGCAGCTTGGGGACATCCGACAATGAAAAACTGTTTTTT.

V usage is TRBV4-2 and J usage is TRBJ1-1, with D perhaps matching TRBD1 (6 bases). CDR3 length equals 16 residues. V was pared by 0 bases and J by 6 bases, with 17 bases between. From germline, CDR1 is LGHNA and CDR2 YNFKEQ. The CDR3 bases are TGTGCCAGCAGCCAAGAAATCGAGGGGGTCGGCGCTGAAGCTTTCTTT. It translates to CASSQEIEGVGAEAFF.

The chain uses TRBV15 and TRBJ2-3; D possibly uses TRBD1 or TRBD2 (5 bases each). The CDR3 is made up of 14 amino acids. From germline, CDR1 is LNHNV and CDR2 YYDKDF (reference sequence). Trimming cost V 3 bases and J 4 bases, with 11 bases left between them. The CDR3 reads CATSRTAGADTQYF. DNA for the CDR3: TGTGCCACCAGCAGGACAGCCGGGGCAGATACGCAGTATTTT.

J is TRBJ2-3 and V is TRBV10-2, with TRBD2 identical over 12 bases. CDR3 length: 16 residues. Looked up from germline, CDR1 is WSHSY and CDR2 is SAAADI. V shed 5 bases and J 0 bases; nucleotides not matched to a gene: 3. Here the CDR3 DNA reads TGCGCCAGCAGTACTAGCGGGAGGAAGAGCACAGATACGCAGTATTTT. This encodes CASSTSGRKSTDTQYF.

This clone was seen once. The chain is built from TRBV5-6 and TRBJ1-2, with no clear D. V was clipped by 5 bases and J by 1 base, with 6 bases between them. Germline V lookup: CDR1 SGHDT, CDR2 YYEEEE. The CDR3 extends over 12 amino acids. The CDR3 spells CASSAFNYGYTF. The CDR3 DNA reads as TGTGCCAGCAGTGCATTTAACTATGGCTACACCTTC. Using reference TRBV5-6 and TRBJ1-2 for the parts outside the CDR3, the full variable domain is DAGVTQSPTHLIKTRGQQVTLRCSPKSGHDTVSWYQQALGQGPQFIFQYYEEEERQRGNFPDRFSGHQFPNYSSELNVNALLLGDSALYLCASSAFNYGYTFGSGTRLTVV.

The chain recombines TRBV7-6 with TRBJ2-5, with 12 bases lining up with TRBD2. The CDR3 length is 17 residues. J gave up 4 bases and V 5 bases, and 11 bases lay outside the gene matches. Per germline, CDR1 SGHVS and CDR2 FNYEAQ. CDR3 in DNA: TGTGCCAGCAGCCGAGGACTAGCGGGAATGGTACGAGAGACCCAGTACTTC. Translation: CASSRGLAGMVRETQYF. The full variable domain, its missing parts supplied by reference TRBV7-6 and TRBJ2-5, is GAGVSQSPRYKVTKRGQDVALRCDPISGHVSLYWYRQALGQGPEFLTYFNYEAQQDKSGLPNDRFSAERPEGSISTLTIQRTEQRDSAMYRCASSRGLAGMVRETQYFGPGTRLLVL.

This clone has only one observation. This sequence joins TRBV5-1 and TRBJ1-1; D remains unclear. The V and J ends lost 0 bases and 0 bases respectively, with 18 bases between them. CDR1 SGHRS and CDR2 YFSETQ come from the germline V gene. The CDR3 is 18 residues long. CDR3 nucleotides: TGCGCCAGCAGCTTGGCCCGTTATGGCAGCCGTCTGAACACTGAAGCTTTCTTT. The encoded protein is CASSLARYGSRLNTEAFF.

This clone was found a few times. The chain couples TRBV28 to TRBJ2-7; unclear D gene. Trimming took 7 bases from V and 3 from J, leaving 16 bases between them. The CDR3 spans 14 residues. CDR1 and CDR2 from the germline V gene are MDHEN and SYDVKM. Written as DNA, the CDR3 is TGTGCCAGCACTACTTCCCGAGGTGGCTACGAGCAGTACTTC. It yields the protein CASTTSRGGYEQYF. The full variable domain, rest sourced from reference TRBV28 and TRBJ2-7, is DVKVTQSSRYLVKRTGEKVFLECVQDMDHENMFWYRQDPGLGLRLIYFSYDVKMKEKGDIPEGYSVSREKKERFSLILESASTNQTSMYLCASTTSRGGYEQYFGPGTRLTVT.

V usage is TRBV11-2 and J usage is TRBJ1-1; D is unresolved. Trimming shortened V by 4 bases and J by 1 base, and 10 bases separated the two germline ends. The V gene's germline CDR1 is SGHAT and CDR2 FQNNGV. This CDR3 region has 14 residues. CDR3: CASSSLTWNTEAFF. Written as DNA, the CDR3 is TGTGCCAGCAGCTCGCTTACATGGAACACTGAAGCTTTCTTT.

The sample holds one count of this clone. The chain has TRBV6-5 and TRBJ1-1; D perhaps matches TRBD1 (6 bases). Germline assignment: CDR1 MNHEY and CDR2 SVGAGI. V shed 1 base and J shed 3 bases, with 12 bases lying between them. This CDR3 spans 15 amino acids. In DNA form, the CDR3 reads TGTGCCAGCAGTTACTTAGGGGGAAGGGACACTGAAGCTTTCTTT. The encoded protein is CASSYLGGRDTEAFF.

This chain connects TRBV2 to TRBJ1-1; weak D call: TRBD1 (6 bases). CDR1 and CDR2 from the germline V gene are SNHLY and FYNNEI. Trimming shortened V by 7 bases and J by 8 bases, and 14 bases separated the two germline ends. This CDR3 has 12 residues. CDR3 loop: CASMLTGQEAFF. In nucleotides, the CDR3 is TGTGCCAGCATGCTGACAGGACAAGAAGCTTTCTTT.

Comments on this clone: This sample includes further DNA sequences coding for the same CDR3. This chain links TRBV18 with TRBJ2-7; 8 positions match TRBD1. There are 15 residues in the CDR3. In germline, CDR1 is KGHSH, CDR2 LQKENI. The V and J ends lost 3 bases and 2 bases, in that order; junction bases with no gene match: 6. This CDR3 is CASSPGGTGAYEQYF. CDR3 bases: TGTGCCAGCTCACCTGGCGGGACAGGAGCCTACGAGCAGTACTTC.

The chain uses TRBV30 and TRBJ1-1, with D unclear. Germline-derived CDR1 and CDR2 are GTSNPN and SVGIG (reference sequence). CDR3 size: 15 residues. Trimming pared 2 bases from V and 0 bases from J, leaving 13 bases between. The CDR3 region is CAWSPPRTMNTEAFF. CDR3 coding DNA: TGTGCCTGGAGTCCTCCCAGAACCATGAACACTGAAGCTTTCTTT. Complete variable domain (other parts from reference TRBV30 and TRBJ1-1): SQTIHQWPATLVQPVGSPLSLECTVEGTSNPNLYWYRQAAGRGLQLLFYSVGIGQISSEVPQNLSASRPQDRQFILSSKKLLLSDSGFYLCAWSPPRTMNTEAFFGQGTRLTVV.

This chain joins TRBV27 and TRBJ1-1, with D unclear. Trimming left V 3 bases short and J 1 base short, with 3 bases between. Germline V gene data show CDR1 as MNHEY and CDR2 as SMNVEV (reference sequence). This CDR3 region has 12 residues. The CDR3 sequence is CASSFGNTEAFF. The CDR3 region has the DNA TGTGCCAGCAGTTTCGGGAACACTGAAGCTTTCTTT.

The chain is built from TRBV5-3 and TRBJ2-7; D remains unclear. TRBV5-3 is an ORF, with its function uncertain. The CDR3 covers 13 residues. With 4 bases removed from V and 0 bases from J, the gap between germline ends came to 8 bases. This chain's CDR3 is CARSPVSSYEQYF. CDR3 bases: TGTGCCAGAAGCCCAGTCAGCTCCTACGAGCAGTACTTC.

V is TRBV27 and J is TRBJ2-3; TRBD1 matches at 9 bases. The CDR3 length is 15 residues. V lost 1 base, J lost 5 bases, and 4 bases stayed unmatched. Germline V gene lookup returns CDR1 MNHEY and CDR2 SMNVEV (reference sequence). CDR3: CASSLFTGGIDTQYF. In nucleotides, the CDR3 is TGTGCCAGCAGTTTATTTACAGGGGGCATAGATACGCAGTATTTT.

Points on this clone: At one end, the junction sequence differs from germline, possibly due to a read error. This rearrangement joins TRBV10-3 to TRBJ2-2; D is ambiguous. The CDR3 has 12 residues. Germline V gene lookup returns CDR1 ENHRY and CDR2 SYGVKD. This CDR3 is CAINENTGELFF. CDR3 bases: TGTGCCATCAATGAGAACACCGGGGAGCTGTTTTTT.

This chain links TRBV18 with TRBJ2-2; weak D call: TRBD2 (5 bases). Trimming removed 3 bases at V and 2 bases at J, with 10 bases between. Germline-derived CDR1 and CDR2 are KGHSH and LQKENI. The CDR3 covers 15 residues. CDR3 sequence: CASSPGLINTGELFF. The CDR3 DNA is TGTGCCAGCTCACCCGGACTTATAAACACCGGGGAGCTGTTTTTT.

J is TRBJ2-5 and V is TRBV5-4; D is possibly TRBD1 (5 bases). Germline-derived CDR1 and CDR2 are SGHNT and YYREEE (reference sequence). The CDR3 runs to 14 residues. Between the trimmed V and J ends, which lost 3 bases and 2 bases, there was a span of 11 bases. CDR3 sequence (DNA): TGTGCCAGCAGCTCCATAGGGGTGCAAGAGACCCAGTACTTC. Its translation: CASSSIGVQETQYF.

This clone was detected once. The chain is built from TRBV9 and TRBJ2-2; a weak D match, TRBD2 (6 bases). Trimming took 4 bases from V and 7 from J, leaving 17 bases between them. In germline, CDR1 is SGDLS, CDR2 YYNGEE. The CDR3 sequence is 15 residues long. The CDR3 DNA follows: TGTGCCAGCAGCCCGCGAGAGGCGGGATACGGGGAGCTGTTTTTT. It translates to CASSPREAGYGELFF.

This clone was seen only once. V usage is TRBV11-2 and J usage is TRBJ2-4, with D maybe TRBD2 (6 bases). CDR1 and CDR2 (germline): SGHAT, FQNNGV. There are 15 residues in the CDR3. V lost 0 bases to trimming and J lost 4 bases, with 10 bases between them. The CDR3 bases are TGTGCCAGCAGCTTAGATGGGCGGGAAAAAAACATTCAGTACTTC. This sequence encodes CASSLDGREKNIQYF. The entire variable domain, with the rest obtained from reference TRBV11-2 and TRBJ2-4, is as follows: EAGVAQSPRYKIIEKRQSVAFWCNPISGHATLYWYQQILGQGPKLLIQFQNNGVVDDSQLPKDRFSAERLKGVDSTLKIQPAKLEDSAVYLCASSLDGREKNIQYFGAGTRLSVL.